Listed below are T cell receptor beta chains from one sample, sequenced in a study of shared clonotypes between healthy human individuals. Measured with immunoSEQ multiplex PCR; TCRdb has only the in-frame clones, and not every one. Among some 1 million clones, approximately 70% were seen once, and the ten largest hold about 1.5%. The sequencing input was memory CD4+ T cells sorted from blood. The origin of the receptors is a man younger than 35 in good health. Each CDR3 is given without its conserved first and last residue. The order of the fields is CDR3 protein, V gene, D gene, J gene. A D gene is named only where the DNA matches it firmly.

cdr3_aa: ASSFGSADRSPLH
v_call: TRBV28
d_call: NA
j_call: TRBJ1-6

cdr3_aa: SVEGLAGDTDTQY
v_call: TRBV29-1
d_call: TRBD2
j_call: TRBJ2-3

cdr3_aa: ASGNRGLGYT
v_call: TRBV2
d_call: TRBD1
j_call: TRBJ1-2

cdr3_aa: ASSLVGQGSVYGYT
v_call: TRBV7-2
d_call: NA
j_call: TRBJ1-2

cdr3_aa: ASSIATGTDYEQY
v_call: TRBV19
d_call: TRBD1
j_call: TRBJ2-7

cdr3_aa: ASSSGSEQY
v_call: TRBV5-1
d_call: NA
j_call: TRBJ2-7

cdr3_aa: ASSQRSRDRALHYEAF
v_call: TRBV4-1
d_call: TRBD1
j_call: TRBJ1-1

cdr3_aa: AIRSEKETQY
v_call: TRBV10-3
d_call: NA
j_call: TRBJ2-5

cdr3_aa: ASSTSGTHSPLH
v_call: TRBV11-2
d_call: NA
j_call: TRBJ1-6

cdr3_aa: ATRASGGVGTDTQY
v_call: TRBV15
d_call: TRBD2
j_call: TRBJ2-3

cdr3_aa: ASSREGEQF
v_call: TRBV7-2
d_call: TRBD2
j_call: TRBJ2-1

cdr3_aa: AIRGTDYGYT
v_call: TRBV6-5
d_call: TRBD1
j_call: TRBJ1-2

cdr3_aa: ASSLNTNKNTEAF
v_call: TRBV7-2
d_call: NA
j_call: TRBJ1-1

cdr3_aa: ASTYRGRGTEAF
v_call: TRBV5-6
d_call: TRBD1
j_call: TRBJ1-1

cdr3_aa: ASSLSVGFGSVNQPQH
v_call: TRBV28
d_call: NA
j_call: TRBJ1-5

cdr3_aa: ATSRSRGQGYEQY
v_call: TRBV15
d_call: TRBD1
j_call: TRBJ2-7

cdr3_aa: ASSLYDNYQETQY
v_call: TRBV7-2
d_call: NA
j_call: TRBJ2-5

cdr3_aa: ASSAPSTGGNSPLH
v_call: TRBV9
d_call: TRBD1
j_call: TRBJ1-6

cdr3_aa: ASSEWTSIVDTQY
v_call: TRBV6-1
d_call: TRBD2
j_call: TRBJ2-3

cdr3_aa: SARQGKY
v_call: TRBV20-1
d_call: TRBD1
j_call: TRBJ2-7

cdr3_aa: ASSVAGFPYEQY
v_call: TRBV19
d_call: TRBD2
j_call: TRBJ2-7

cdr3_aa: ASSDRGRRLD
v_call: TRBV7-2
d_call: NA
j_call: TRBJ2-7

cdr3_aa: ASSPFGAGGRAYLPGELF
v_call: TRBV13
d_call: TRBD2
j_call: TRBJ2-2

cdr3_aa: ASSGRGGAYEQY
v_call: TRBV2
d_call: NA
j_call: TRBJ2-7

cdr3_aa: ASSVGTLAGGQETQY
v_call: TRBV7-2
d_call: TRBD2
j_call: TRBJ2-5

cdr3_aa: ASSWGTGDTGELF
v_call: TRBV5-1
d_call: TRBD1
j_call: TRBJ2-2

cdr3_aa: ASSEQGTGGWPQH
v_call: TRBV10-2
d_call: TRBD1
j_call: TRBJ1-5

cdr3_aa: ASSPPGEKREIWNEQF
v_call: TRBV9
d_call: TRBD2
j_call: TRBJ2-1

cdr3_aa: ASSQDRDHRGYT
v_call: TRBV4-3
d_call: NA
j_call: TRBJ1-2

cdr3_aa: ASSFSAGGYNEQF
v_call: TRBV7-2
d_call: TRBD2
j_call: TRBJ2-1

cdr3_aa: ASSLLSGASYNEQF
v_call: TRBV7-2
d_call: NA
j_call: TRBJ2-1

cdr3_aa: ATSRDFGTQTEAF
v_call: TRBV15
d_call: NA
j_call: TRBJ1-1

cdr3_aa: ASSLSRGKYEQY
v_call: TRBV28
d_call: NA
j_call: TRBJ2-7

cdr3_aa: ASSPFSQGKGQPQH
v_call: TRBV19
d_call: NA
j_call: TRBJ1-5

cdr3_aa: ASSENGDSYNEQF
v_call: TRBV6-1
d_call: NA
j_call: TRBJ2-1

cdr3_aa: ASSVGVGVSGANVLT
v_call: TRBV9
d_call: NA
j_call: TRBJ2-6

cdr3_aa: ASTRTGNYEKLF
v_call: TRBV6-1
d_call: TRBD1
j_call: TRBJ1-4

cdr3_aa: ASRLPRVTACEGYT
v_call: TRBV12-2
d_call: NA
j_call: TRBJ1-2

cdr3_aa: ASSSITGGGTDTQY
v_call: TRBV11-2
d_call: NA
j_call: TRBJ2-3

cdr3_aa: AISPDANTEAF
v_call: TRBV10-3
d_call: NA
j_call: TRBJ1-1

cdr3_aa: ASSGRTGGDEKLF
v_call: TRBV5-5
d_call: TRBD1
j_call: TRBJ1-4

cdr3_aa: ASSTASGSGETQY
v_call: TRBV5-1
d_call: TRBD2
j_call: TRBJ2-5

cdr3_aa: ASSEERWMSGANVLT
v_call: TRBV6-1
d_call: NA
j_call: TRBJ2-6

cdr3_aa: ASSLVRFKDEQY
v_call: TRBV5-1
d_call: NA
j_call: TRBJ2-7

cdr3_aa: ASSPPGTGSYNEQF
v_call: TRBV7-9
d_call: NA
j_call: TRBJ2-1

cdr3_aa: ASSVGPGSYEQY
v_call: TRBV9
d_call: NA
j_call: TRBJ2-7

cdr3_aa: ACRQGPTDTQY
v_call: TRBV30
d_call: TRBD1
j_call: TRBJ2-3

cdr3_aa: ASSSGLAGVTDTQY
v_call: TRBV5-4
d_call: TRBD2
j_call: TRBJ2-3

cdr3_aa: ASSLVTGVGDTQY
v_call: TRBV5-1
d_call: TRBD1
j_call: TRBJ2-3

cdr3_aa: ASMVPPNTEAF
v_call: TRBV6-5
d_call: NA
j_call: TRBJ1-1

cdr3_aa: ASSEGGWSGTANEKLF
v_call: TRBV2
d_call: TRBD1
j_call: TRBJ1-4

cdr3_aa: ASSWLAGDNDYGYT
v_call: TRBV7-7
d_call: NA
j_call: TRBJ1-2

cdr3_aa: ASSIVKGETQY
v_call: TRBV19
d_call: NA
j_call: TRBJ2-5

cdr3_aa: ASSPRGLARPDEQF
v_call: TRBV7-2
d_call: NA
j_call: TRBJ2-1

cdr3_aa: AIRPSQGYDTQY
v_call: TRBV10-3
d_call: NA
j_call: TRBJ2-3

cdr3_aa: AISESTGGSSGNTIY
v_call: TRBV10-3
d_call: NA
j_call: TRBJ1-3

cdr3_aa: ASSIDRLESSYNEQF
v_call: TRBV19
d_call: NA
j_call: TRBJ2-1

cdr3_aa: ASSFWSQGPTGELF
v_call: TRBV7-2
d_call: NA
j_call: TRBJ2-2